This is a list of T cell receptor beta chains from one sample in a study of shared clonotypes between healthy human individuals. Assay used: immunoSEQ multiplex PCR; TCRdb lists only in-frame clones, some missing. The sample contains roughly 700,000 clones, approximately 79% of which appear only once. Source material: memory CD4+ T cells sorted from blood. The origin of the receptors is a woman in her thirties in good health. Both conserved end residues are part of each CDR3. The D gene is left open where the match is weak. Rows give clone size only sometimes, using once, few, many, or a class for an expanded clone.

abundance: NA; j_gene: TRBJ1-3; d_gene: NA; len: 15; v_gene: TRBV28; CDR3aa: CASSPSTGKRNTIYF; CDR3nt: TGTGCCAGCAGTCCATCCACAGGGAAGAGAAACACCATATATTTT
abundance: NA; j_gene: TRBJ2-7; d_gene: NA; len: 14; v_gene: TRBV11-2; CDR3aa: CASSLAGAPYEQYF; CDR3nt: TGTGCCAGCAGCTTAGCAGGGGCGCCCTACGAGCAGTACTTC
abundance: NA; j_gene: TRBJ1-6; d_gene: NA; len: 10; v_gene: TRBV20-1; CDR3aa: CSGGNSPLHF; CDR3nt: TGCAGTGGTGGTAATTCACCCCTCCACTTT
abundance: medium-sized; j_gene: TRBJ1-1; d_gene: NA; len: 12; v_gene: TRBV18; CDR3aa: CASSALYTEAFF; CDR3nt: TGTGCCAGCTCTGCCCTGTACACTGAAGCTTTCTTT
abundance: NA; j_gene: TRBJ1-2; d_gene: NA; len: 15; v_gene: TRBV6-5; CDR3aa: CASSPMGVWSYGYTF; CDR3nt: TGTGCCAGCAGCCCGATGGGGGTCTGGAGCTATGGCTACACCTTC
abundance: NA; j_gene: TRBJ1-1; d_gene: TRBD1; len: 14; v_gene: TRBV11-2; CDR3aa: CASSLDSRTGEAFF; CDR3nt: TGTGCCAGCAGCTTAGATTCTAGGACAGGGGAAGCTTTCTTT
abundance: NA; j_gene: TRBJ1-5; d_gene: NA; len: 15; v_gene: TRBV6-5; CDR3aa: CASSPGKLSNQPQHF; CDR3nt: TGTGCCAGCAGCCCCGGAAAGCTCAGTAATCAGCCCCAGCATTTT
abundance: few; j_gene: TRBJ1-3; d_gene: NA; len: 15; v_gene: TRBV7-6; CDR3aa: CASSQTGSSGNTIYF; CDR3nt: TGTGCCAGCAGCCAAACAGGGAGCTCTGGAAACACCATATATTTT
abundance: many; j_gene: TRBJ2-7; d_gene: TRBD1; len: 18; v_gene: TRBV13; CDR3aa: CASSFRTTPGQLPYEQYF; CDR3nt: TGTGCCAGCAGCTTCCGTACTACTCCGGGACAGCTTCCCTACGAGCAGTACTTC
abundance: once; j_gene: TRBJ2-2; d_gene: TRBD2; len: 13; v_gene: TRBV10-1; CDR3aa: CASREGGTGELFF; CDR3nt: TGCGCCAGTCGGGAGGGGGGCACCGGGGAGCTGTTTTTT
abundance: NA; j_gene: TRBJ1-2; d_gene: NA; len: 14; v_gene: TRBV6-6; CDR3aa: CASSYSTVNYGYTF; CDR3nt: TGTGCCAGCAGTTACTCGACGGTTAACTATGGCTACACCTTC
abundance: once; j_gene: TRBJ2-7; d_gene: NA; len: 15; v_gene: TRBV10-2; CDR3aa: CASSGAGGGRNEQYF; CDR3nt: TGCGCCAGCAGTGGGGCCGGAGGAGGACGGAACGAGCAGTACTTC
abundance: NA; j_gene: TRBJ2-1; d_gene: TRBD2; len: 15; v_gene: TRBV5-4; CDR3aa: CASSSWTSSYNEQFF; CDR3nt: TGTGCCAGCAGCTCCTGGACTAGCTCCTACAATGAGCAGTTCTTC
abundance: NA; j_gene: TRBJ2-3; d_gene: NA; len: 14; v_gene: TRBV6-4; CDR3aa: CASSETDSTDTQYF; CDR3nt: TGTGCCAGCAGTGAAACCGACAGCACAGATACGCAGTATTTT
abundance: NA; j_gene: TRBJ2-3; d_gene: TRBD2; len: 16; v_gene: TRBV25-1; CDR3aa: CASSGNPAGGTDTQYF; CDR3nt: TGTGCCAGCAGTGGGAATCCAGCGGGAGGGACGGATACGCAGTATTTT
abundance: NA; j_gene: TRBJ1-5; d_gene: NA; len: 12; v_gene: TRBV28; CDR3aa: CASTGSNQPQHF; CDR3nt: TGTGCCAGTACAGGGTCCAATCAGCCCCAGCATTTT
abundance: NA; j_gene: TRBJ2-7; d_gene: TRBD1; len: 14; v_gene: TRBV6-1; CDR3aa: CASRLQGNSYEQYF; CDR3nt: TGTGCCAGCAGACTACAGGGGAACTCCTACGAGCAGTACTTC
abundance: NA; j_gene: TRBJ2-7; d_gene: NA; len: 13; v_gene: TRBV29-1; CDR3aa: CSVDHSGTYEQYF; CDR3nt: TGCAGCGTTGATCATAGCGGTACCTACGAGCAGTACTTC
abundance: NA; j_gene: TRBJ1-1; d_gene: NA; len: 12; v_gene: TRBV7-9; CDR3aa: CASSPDSYEAFF; CDR3nt: TGTGCCAGCAGCCCTGACAGCTATGAAGCTTTCTTT
abundance: once; j_gene: TRBJ2-2; d_gene: TRBD2; len: 16; v_gene: TRBV5-1; CDR3aa: CASSRLAGSNTGELFF; CDR3nt: TGCGCCAGCAGTCGCCTAGCGGGTTCAAACACCGGGGAGCTGTTTTTT
abundance: NA; j_gene: TRBJ2-1; d_gene: NA; len: 14; v_gene: TRBV2; CDR3aa: CASRQADNYNEQFF; CDR3nt: TGTGCCAGCAGACAAGCGGATAACTACAATGAGCAGTTCTTC